The 10 T cell receptor beta chains below all came from one sample that was sequenced in a study of T cell responses to AZD1222 COVID-19 vaccine. Profiling relied on immunoSEQ multiplex PCR, and the TCRdb table lists in-frame clones only, not all of them. This table has about 270,000 clones, approximately 94% appearing once. The source was peripheral blood, collected 28 days after the second AZD1222 dose. These receptors were obtained from an adult who received the AZD1222 COVID-19 vaccine.

The rearrangement uses TRBV5-4 and TRBJ2-1, with 14 bases identical to TRBD2. The germline CDR1 and CDR2 sequences are SGHNT and YYREEE (reference sequence). J was trimmed by 8 bases and V by 2 bases; bases with no gene match: 3. The CDR3 spans 15 residues. The CDR3 is CASSFPGLAGDEQFF. The CDR3 DNA sequence: TGTGCCAGCAGCTTCCCGGGACTAGCGGGGGATGAGCAGTTCTTC.

This clone was recorded once. The chain uses TRBV6-5 and TRBJ1-1; no clear D gene. V was shortened by 5 bases and J by 5 bases, with 18 bases between the two germline ends. The CDR3 totals 15 residues. Per germline, CDR1 MNHEY and CDR2 SVGAGI. The CDR3 region is CASSPPLGLGTEAFF. CDR3 coding DNA: TGTGCCAGCAGTCCCCCCTTAGGGCTGGGAACTGAAGCTTTCTTT.

This chain joins TRBV5-5 and TRBJ2-1; D is unclear. Trimming pared 2 bases from V and 6 bases from J, leaving 9 bases between. Germline CDR1 SGHKS, CDR2 YYEKEE (reference sequence). The CDR3 has 13 amino acids. The CDR3 coding sequence is TGTGCCAGCAGCTTCGGGTTGCGCAATGAGCAGTTCTTC. This sequence encodes CASSFGLRNEQFF. The entire variable domain, with the rest obtained from reference TRBV5-5 and TRBJ2-1, is as follows: DAGVTQSPTHLIKTRGQQVTLRCSPISGHKSVSWYQQVLGQGPQFIFQYYEKEERGRGNFPDRFSARQFPNYSSELNVNALLLGDSALYLCASSFGLRNEQFFGPGTRLTVL.

This clone came up once. The chain carries TRBV4-3 and TRBJ1-4; D is ambiguous. V gave up 5 bases and J gave up 8 bases, with 12 bases separating them. This CDR3 comprises 13 residues. Looked up from germline, CDR1 is LGHNA and CDR2 is YSLEER. CDR3 loop: CASSGRTGEKLFF. CDR3 in DNA: TGCGCCAGCAGCGGGCGAACGGGGGAAAAACTGTTTTTT.

The rearrangement joins TRBV12-3 or TRBV12-4 to TRBJ2-7; D not resolved. There are 12 residues in the CDR3. The ends were cut back, 3 bases at V and 5 bases at J, with 8 bases in the middle. The CDR3 protein is CASSFTGHEQYF. The DNA of the CDR3 is TGTGCCAGCAGTTTCACTGGGCACGAGCAGTACTTC.

The V and J genes are TRBV5-8 and TRBJ1-2; D is undetermined. V was cut by 0 bases and J by 5 bases, with 2 bases left in between. The CDR3 is 11 amino acids. Germline-derived CDR1 and CDR2 are SGHTS and YDEGEE. The CDR3, as DNA: TGTGCCAGCAGCTTGGTGTATGGCTACACCTTC. Translation: CASSLVYGYTF.

This chain uses TRBV7-2 with TRBJ2-1, with 9 bases that match TRBD2. The trim removed 3 bases at V and 2 bases at J, leaving 5 bases unmatched. Germline values: CDR1 SGHTA, CDR2 FQGNSA. This CDR3 is 16 amino acids long. The CDR3 sequence: CASSLLAGVPYNEQFF. In DNA form, the CDR3 reads TGTGCCAGCAGCTTGTTAGCGGGAGTCCCCTACAATGAGCAGTTCTTC.

Notes on this clone: This CDR3 is missing its conserved last phenylalanine or tryptophan, likely due to a read error. It is unclear where the CDR3 begins or ends on the DNA, so no DNA is shown, and the CDR3 is as TCRdb lists it. This rearrangement joins TRBV5-7 to TRBJ2-7; the tabulated D call, TRBD2, remains unverified against the DNA. TRBV5-7 is an ORF; its function is uncertain. The CDR3 is made up of 13 amino acids, end residues included. The chain's CDR3 is CASSLESSGVAAE.

A remark on this clone: Other nucleotide sequences in the sample specify the same CDR3. V is TRBV18 and J is TRBJ2-7; TRBD1 is a possible D gene (6 bases). The CDR3 runs to 14 residues. Germline-derived CDR1 and CDR2 are KGHSH and LQKENI. Trimming pared 3 bases from V and 0 bases from J, leaving 9 bases between. Here the CDR3 reads CASSPQGGSYEQYF. In nucleotides, the CDR3 is TGTGCCAGCTCACCTCAAGGGGGCTCCTACGAGCAGTACTTC. Full variable domain (remainder filled in from reference TRBV18 and TRBJ2-7): NAGVMQNPRHLVRRRGQEARLRCSPMKGHSHVYWYRQLPEEGLKFMVYLQKENIIDESGMPKERFSAEFPKEGPSILRIQQVVRGDSAAYFCASSPQGGSYEQYFGPGTRLTVT.

This chain uses TRBV4-2 with TRBJ1-5, with 7 nucleotides matching TRBD1. CDR1 is LGHNA and CDR2 is YNFKEQ in the germline V gene. After removal of 0 bases from V and 6 bases from J, the junction contained 5 bases not matched to a gene. CDR3 length equals 15 residues. The CDR3, as DNA: TGTGCCAGCAGCCAAGATATGGGGACAGTTCAGCCCCAGCATTTT. This sequence encodes CASSQDMGTVQPQHF.